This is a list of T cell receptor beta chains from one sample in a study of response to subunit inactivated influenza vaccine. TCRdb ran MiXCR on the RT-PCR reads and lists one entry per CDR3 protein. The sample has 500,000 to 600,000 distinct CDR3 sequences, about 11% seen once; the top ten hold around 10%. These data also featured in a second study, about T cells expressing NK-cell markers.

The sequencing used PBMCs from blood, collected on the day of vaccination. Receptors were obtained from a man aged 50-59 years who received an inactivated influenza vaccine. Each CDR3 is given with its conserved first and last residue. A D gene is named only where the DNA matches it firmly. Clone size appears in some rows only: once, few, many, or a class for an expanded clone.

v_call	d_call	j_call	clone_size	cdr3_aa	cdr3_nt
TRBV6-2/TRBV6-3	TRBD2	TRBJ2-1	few	CASSPLILAGGGNEQFF	TGTGCCAGCAGTCCCCTTATACTAGCGGGAGGAGGAAATGAGCAGTTCTTC
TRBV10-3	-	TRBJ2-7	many	CAISESRDYEQYF	TGTGCCATCAGTGAGTCGCGGGACTACGAGCAGTACTTC
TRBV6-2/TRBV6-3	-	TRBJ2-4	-	CASRGLDQNIQYF	TGTGCCAGCAGGGGTTTGGACCAAAACATTCAGTACTTC
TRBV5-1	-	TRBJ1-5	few	CASSREGSNQPQHF	TGCGCCAGCAGCAGGGAGGGGAGCAATCAGCCCCAGCATTTT
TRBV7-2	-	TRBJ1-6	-	CASRNSRQGPNSPLHF	TGTGCCAGCAGGAACAGCCGCCAGGGTCCTAATTCACCCCTCCACTTT
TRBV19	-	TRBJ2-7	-	CASSIGGGSYEQYF	TGTGCCAGTAGTATCGGCGGCGGTTCCTACGAGCAGTACTTC
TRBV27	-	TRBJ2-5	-	CASSRRREETQYF	TGTGCCAGCAGCCGCAGGAGGGAAGAGACCCAGTACTTC
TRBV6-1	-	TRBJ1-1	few	CASSNAGTTEAFF	TGTGCCAGCAGCAACGCAGGGACCACTGAAGCTTTCTTT
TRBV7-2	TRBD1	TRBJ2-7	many	CASSLVGQVYEQYF	TGTGCCAGCAGCTTAGTGGGACAGGTTTACGAGCAGTACTTC
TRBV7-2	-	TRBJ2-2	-	CASSVRASNTGELFF	TGTGCCAGCAGCGTAAGAGCTTCGAACACCGGGGAGCTGTTTTTT
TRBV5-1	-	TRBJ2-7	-	CASSLAGGRLGEQYF	TGCGCCAGCAGCTTGGCCGGAGGGAGGCTGGGGGAGCAGTACTTC
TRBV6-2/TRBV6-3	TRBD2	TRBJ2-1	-	CASSGSGTSENNEQFF	TGTGCCAGCAGTGGTTCCGGGACTAGCGAAAACAATGAGCAGTTCTTC
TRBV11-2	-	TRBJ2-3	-	CASSSRPRADTQYF	TGTGCCAGCAGCTCCCGACCCCGCGCAGATACGCAGTATTTT
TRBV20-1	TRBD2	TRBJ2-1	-	CSARDRDYSYNEQFF	TGCAGTGCTAGAGACCGGGACTACTCCTACAATGAGCAGTTCTTC
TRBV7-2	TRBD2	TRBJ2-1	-	CASSLLAGRWGNEQFF	TGTGCCAGCAGCTTGCTAGCGGGCAGGTGGGGCAATGAGCAGTTCTTC
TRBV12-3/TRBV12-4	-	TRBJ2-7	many	CASSLTRQAMRQYF	TGTGCCAGCAGTTTAACCCGACAGGCTATGAGGCAGTACTTC
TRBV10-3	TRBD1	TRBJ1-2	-	CATTMGQGGNYGYTF	TGTGCCACCACTATGGGACAGGGAGGGAACTATGGCTACACCTTC
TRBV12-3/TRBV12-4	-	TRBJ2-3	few	CASWKIGSTDTQYF	TGTGCCAGCTGGAAGATAGGGAGCACAGATACGCAGTATTTT
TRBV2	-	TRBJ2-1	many	CASRIGTYNEQFF	TGTGCCAGCAGGATCGGGACTTACAATGAGCAGTTCTTC
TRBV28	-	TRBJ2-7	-	CASSLRLTGQYF	TGTGCCAGCAGTTTGAGGCTTACCGGGCAGTACTTC
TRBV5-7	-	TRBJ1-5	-	CASSTRDKISNQPQHF	TGTGCCAGCAGCACCAGGGACAAAATTAGCAATCAGCCCCAGCATTTT
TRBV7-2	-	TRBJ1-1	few	CASSLRVTVTEAFF	TGTGCCAGCAGCTTAAGGGTGACAGTCACTGAAGCTTTCTTT
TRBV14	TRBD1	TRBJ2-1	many	CASKITDRDNEQFF	TGTGCCAGCAAGATAACGGACAGGGACAATGAGCAGTTCTTC
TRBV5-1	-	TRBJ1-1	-	CASSLVGGNSNTEAFF	TGCGCCAGCAGCTTGGTTGGGGGCAACTCGAACACTGAAGCTTTCTTT
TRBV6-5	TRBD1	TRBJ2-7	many	CASSYSMGQGFYEQYF	TGTGCCAGCAGTTACTCGATGGGACAGGGTTTCTACGAGCAGTACTTC
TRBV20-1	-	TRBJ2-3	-	CSARTQGSNTQYF	TGCAGTGCTAGAACACAGGGTTCTAATACGCAGTATTTT
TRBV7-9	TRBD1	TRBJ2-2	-	CASSPRTGSGELFF	TGTGCCAGCAGCCCCCGGACAGGGAGCGGGGAGCTGTTTTTT
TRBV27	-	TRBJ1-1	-	CASSPLAGANTEAFF	TGTGCCAGCAGTCCCCTAGCAGGGGCGAACACTGAAGCTTTCTTT
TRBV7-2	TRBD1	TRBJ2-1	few	CASSPGTAWNEQFF	TGTGCCAGCAGCCCCGGGACAGCCTGGAATGAGCAGTTCTTC